The rows below give T cell receptor beta chains drawn from one sample of a study of vaccination and CD4 T cells after COVID-19. TCRdb reanalysed the PCR reads using MiXCR and keeps one entry per CDR3 protein. The table shows more than 20,000 distinct CDR3 sequences, with about 54% occurring only once. The source material was CD4+ T cells from blood, sampled before SARS-CoV-2 vaccination. The receptors shown here come from a human donor who had recovered from COVID-19. Both conserved end residues are part of each CDR3.

TRBJ1-1 | TRBV20-1 | CSAGAIAGTEAFF
TRBJ1-2 | TRBV12-3/TRBV12-4 | CASTLGRKLYGYTF
TRBJ1-5 | TRBV2 | CASSELVNSRDIRPQHF
TRBJ2-7 | TRBV6-5 | CASSSPGGDEQYF
TRBJ2-3 | TRBV19 | CASSIGLEADTQYF
TRBJ2-1 | TRBV20-1 | CSASRGGGSSSYNEQFF
TRBJ2-7 | TRBV28 | CASRSRGRSYEQYF
TRBJ2-6 | TRBV6-5 | CASSYSGTDSPSGANVLTF
TRBJ2-3 | TRBV18 | CASLGDLGQYQDTQYF
TRBJ2-7 | TRBV30 | CAWSVRGNDEQYF
TRBJ1-2 | TRBV5-1 | CASSLAGQLTDGVYTF
TRBJ2-1 | TRBV7-3 | CASSSGTSGNEQFF
TRBJ1-6 | TRBV20-1 | CSAGFLLASLHF
TRBJ2-1 | TRBV20-1 | CSAILNNEQFF
TRBJ1-3 | TRBV6-1 | CASKVQGPGNTIYF
TRBJ2-7 | TRBV4-2 | CASSQGSKYRGFTYEQYF
TRBJ2-3 | TRBV5-5 | CASSEGTDTQYF
TRBJ2-2 | TRBV5-8 | CASSLDMTGNTGELFF
TRBJ2-1 | TRBV20-1 | CSASGTGVYNEQFF
TRBJ2-5 | TRBV11-2 | CASSPGTGGGETQYF
TRBJ1-5 | TRBV5-1 | CASSFSVDQPQHF
TRBJ1-2 | TRBV5-4 | CASSLEGGYGYTF
TRBJ2-2 | TRBV4-1 | CASSQGRAGNTGELFF
TRBJ1-2 | TRBV7-9 | CASSLDAAYGYTF
TRBJ2-3 | TRBV20-1 | CSASLPQGTGQYTDTQYF
TRBJ2-5 | TRBV7-3 | CASARGQQETQYF
TRBJ2-5 | TRBV29-1 | CSPKEEGETQYF
TRBJ2-5 | TRBV7-2 | CASRDSGAGQETQYF
TRBJ1-1 | TRBV9 | CASSPGTDTEAFF
TRBJ2-7 | TRBV6-1 | CASSSGLVYEQYF
TRBJ1-5 | TRBV27 | CASRGVTGEGNQPQHF
TRBJ2-4 | TRBV19 | CATHGASGGSQLAKNIQYF
TRBJ2-1 | TRBV6-1 | CASSEWGAQYNEQFF
TRBJ2-5 | TRBV7-2 | CASSLVFQETQYF
TRBJ2-7 | TRBV20-1 | CSTQRESYEQYF
TRBJ2-6 | TRBV20-1 | CSASRSNSGANVLTF
TRBJ2-3 | TRBV28 | CASSAPGLAPDTQYF
TRBJ1-1 | TRBV5-5 | CASSLAVAGKEAFF
TRBJ1-3 | TRBV7-2 | CASSFYRAAGNTIYF
TRBJ2-7 | TRBV30 | CAWSAVLGDEQYF
TRBJ2-1 | TRBV20-1 | CSAQIRTTRVREQFF
TRBJ2-3 | TRBV5-4 | CASSPPRSIDTQYF
TRBJ2-7 | TRBV27 | CASSRDGSSYEQYF
TRBJ1-5 | TRBV7-2 | CASSRDRHQPQHF
TRBJ1-5 | TRBV28 | CASSLRGRSNQPQHF
TRBJ2-2 | TRBV7-9 | CASSRQGANTGELFF
TRBJ1-1 | TRBV27 | CASSPRLRGPTEAFF
TRBJ2-7 | TRBV7-2 | CASSAHTGGYEQYF
TRBJ2-3 | TRBV27 | CASSSSWTSTDTQYF
TRBJ2-3 | TRBV7-2 | CASSAQGARGTDTQYF